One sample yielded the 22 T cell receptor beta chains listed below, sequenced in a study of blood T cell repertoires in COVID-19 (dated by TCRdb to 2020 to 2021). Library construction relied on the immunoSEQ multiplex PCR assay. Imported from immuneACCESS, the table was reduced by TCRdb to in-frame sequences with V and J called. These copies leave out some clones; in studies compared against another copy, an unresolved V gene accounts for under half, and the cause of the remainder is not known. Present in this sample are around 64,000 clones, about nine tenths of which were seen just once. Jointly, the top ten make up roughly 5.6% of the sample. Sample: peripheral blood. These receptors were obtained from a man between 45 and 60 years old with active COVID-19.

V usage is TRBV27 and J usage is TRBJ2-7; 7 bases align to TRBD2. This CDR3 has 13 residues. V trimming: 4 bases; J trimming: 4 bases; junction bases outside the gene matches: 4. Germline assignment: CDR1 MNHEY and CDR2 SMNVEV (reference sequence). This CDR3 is CASSWASGYEQYF. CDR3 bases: TGTGCCAGCAGTTGGGCTAGCGGATACGAGCAGTACTTC.

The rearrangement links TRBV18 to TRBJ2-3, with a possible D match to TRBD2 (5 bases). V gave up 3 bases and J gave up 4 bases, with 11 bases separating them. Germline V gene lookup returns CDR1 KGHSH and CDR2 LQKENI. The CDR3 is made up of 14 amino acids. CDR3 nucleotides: TGTGCCAGCTCACCCCAGACTAAGGCAGATACGCAGTATTTT. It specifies CASSPQTKADTQYF.

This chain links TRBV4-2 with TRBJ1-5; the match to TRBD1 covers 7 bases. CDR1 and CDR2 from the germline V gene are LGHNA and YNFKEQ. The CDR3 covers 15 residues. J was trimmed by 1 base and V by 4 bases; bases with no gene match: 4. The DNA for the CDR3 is TGTGCCAGCAGCCGAGGGGGCGGGAGCAATCAGCCCCAGCATTTT. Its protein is CASSRGGGSNQPQHF.

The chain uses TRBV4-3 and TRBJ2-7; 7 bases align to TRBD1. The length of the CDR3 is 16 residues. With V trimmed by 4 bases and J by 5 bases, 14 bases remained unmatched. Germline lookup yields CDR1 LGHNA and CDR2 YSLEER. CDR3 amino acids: CASSRQTGFGMDEQYF. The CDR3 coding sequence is TGCGCCAGCAGCCGCCAGACAGGGTTTGGGATGGACGAGCAGTACTTC.

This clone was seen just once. Here the CDR3 reads CASSLETSGTNTGELFF. CDR3 nucleotide sequence: TGTGCCAGCAGCTTGGAGACTAGCGGGACGAACACCGGGGAGCTGTTTTTT. This chain uses TRBV5-5 with TRBJ2-2, with 11 bases matching TRBD2. Trimming took 0 bases from V and 0 from J; bases not matched to a gene: 1. Germline CDR1 reads SGHKS; CDR2 reads YYEKEE (reference sequence). This CDR3 is 17 amino acids long.

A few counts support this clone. CDR3: CASRAGHYSYEQYF. As DNA, the CDR3 is TGTGCCAGCAGAGCGGGACACTACTCCTACGAGCAGTACTTC. This rearrangement joins TRBV2 to TRBJ2-7; a possible D gene is TRBD2 (7 bases). Trimming removed 6 bases from V and 0 bases from J, with 12 bases in between. Per the germline V gene, CDR1 is SNHLY and CDR2 is FYNNEI. This CDR3 contains 14 residues.

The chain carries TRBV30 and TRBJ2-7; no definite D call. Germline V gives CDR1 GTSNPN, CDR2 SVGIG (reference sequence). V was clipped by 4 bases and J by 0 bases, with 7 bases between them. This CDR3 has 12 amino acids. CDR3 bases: TGTGCCTGGAACCCCAGCTCCTACGAGCAGTACTTC. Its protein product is CAWNPSSYEQYF.

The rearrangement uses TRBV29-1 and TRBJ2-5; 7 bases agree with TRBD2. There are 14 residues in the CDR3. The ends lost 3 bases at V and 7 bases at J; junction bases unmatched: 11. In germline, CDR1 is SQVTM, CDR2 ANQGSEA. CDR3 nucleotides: TGCAGCGTTGAGGAGGGACTAACCTGGGGGACCCAGTACTTC. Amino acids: CSVEEGLTWGTQYF.

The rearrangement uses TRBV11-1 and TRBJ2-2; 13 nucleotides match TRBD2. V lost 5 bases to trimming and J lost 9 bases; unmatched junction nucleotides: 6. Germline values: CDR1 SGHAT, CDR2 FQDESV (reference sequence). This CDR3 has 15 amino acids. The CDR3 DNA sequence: TGTGCCAGCAGCCCGGGACTAGCGGGAAGCCGGGAGCTGTTTTTT. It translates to CASSPGLAGSRELFF.

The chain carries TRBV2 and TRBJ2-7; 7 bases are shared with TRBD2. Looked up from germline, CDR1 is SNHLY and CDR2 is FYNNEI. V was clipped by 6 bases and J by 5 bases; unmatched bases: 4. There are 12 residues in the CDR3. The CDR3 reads CASSLGGDEQYF. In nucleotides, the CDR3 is TGTGCCAGCAGCCTGGGGGGGGACGAGCAGTACTTC.

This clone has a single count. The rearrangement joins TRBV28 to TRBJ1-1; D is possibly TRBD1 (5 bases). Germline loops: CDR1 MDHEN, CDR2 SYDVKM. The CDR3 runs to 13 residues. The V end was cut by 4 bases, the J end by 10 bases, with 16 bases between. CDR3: CASSSVEGAAAFF. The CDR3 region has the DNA TGTGCCAGCAGTTCGGTGGAAGGGGCGGCAGCTTTCTTT.

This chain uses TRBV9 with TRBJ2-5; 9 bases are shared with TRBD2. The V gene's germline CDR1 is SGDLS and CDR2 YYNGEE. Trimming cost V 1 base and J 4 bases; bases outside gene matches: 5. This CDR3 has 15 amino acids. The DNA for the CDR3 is TGTGCCAGCAGCGTACTGGGGGGACTAGCAGAGACCCAGTACTTC. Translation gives CASSVLGGLAETQYF.

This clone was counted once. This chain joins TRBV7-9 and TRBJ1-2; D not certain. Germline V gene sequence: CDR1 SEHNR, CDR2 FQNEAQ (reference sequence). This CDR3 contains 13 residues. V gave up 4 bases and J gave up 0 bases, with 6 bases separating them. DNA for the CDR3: TGTGCCAGCAGCTCACAAGCTAACTATGGCTACACCTTC. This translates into CASSSQANYGYTF.

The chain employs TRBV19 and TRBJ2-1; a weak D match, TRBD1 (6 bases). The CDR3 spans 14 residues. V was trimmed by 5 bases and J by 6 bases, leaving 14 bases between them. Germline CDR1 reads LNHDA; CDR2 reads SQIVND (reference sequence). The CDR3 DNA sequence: TGTGCCAGTAGTCAAGTCGACAGGAGCAATGAGCAGTTCTTC. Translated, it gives CASSQVDRSNEQFF.

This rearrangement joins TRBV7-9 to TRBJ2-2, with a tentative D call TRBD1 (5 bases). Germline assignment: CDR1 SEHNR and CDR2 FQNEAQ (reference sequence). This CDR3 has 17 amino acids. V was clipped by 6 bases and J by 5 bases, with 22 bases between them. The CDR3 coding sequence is TGTGCCAGCAGTCAACCTCCCCAGGGCGTTGAGACCGGGGAGCTGTTTTTT. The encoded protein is CASSQPPQGVETGELFF. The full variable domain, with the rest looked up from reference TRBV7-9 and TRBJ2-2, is DTGVSQNPRHKITKRGQNVTFRCDPISEHNRLYWYRQTLGQGPEFLTYFQNEAQLEKSRLLSDRFSAERPKGSFSTLEIQRTEQGDSAMYLCASSQPPQGVETGELFFGEGSRLTVL.

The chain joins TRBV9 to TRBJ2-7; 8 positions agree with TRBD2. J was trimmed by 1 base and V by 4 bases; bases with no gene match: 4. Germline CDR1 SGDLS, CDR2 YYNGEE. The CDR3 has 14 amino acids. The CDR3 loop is CASSISGNSYEQYF. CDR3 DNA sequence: TGTGCCAGCAGCATTAGCGGGAATTCCTACGAGCAGTACTTC.

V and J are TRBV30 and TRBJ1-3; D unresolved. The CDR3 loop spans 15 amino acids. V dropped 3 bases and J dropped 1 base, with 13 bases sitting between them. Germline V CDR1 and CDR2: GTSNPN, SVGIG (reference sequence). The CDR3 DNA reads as TGTGCCTGGAGAACCCCCCTCTATTCTGGAAACACCATATATTTT. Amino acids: CAWRTPLYSGNTIYF.

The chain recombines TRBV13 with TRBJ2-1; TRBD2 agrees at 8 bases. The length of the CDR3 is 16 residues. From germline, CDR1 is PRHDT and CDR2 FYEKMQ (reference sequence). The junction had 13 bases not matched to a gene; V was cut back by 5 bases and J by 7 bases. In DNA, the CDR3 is TGTGCCAGCAGCCGCCTTGGGGTAGCGGGAACAAATGAGCAGTTCTTC. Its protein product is CASSRLGVAGTNEQFF.

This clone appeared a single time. In DNA form, the CDR3 reads TGTGCCAGCAGCTCCGCTGGCGGAAACACCATATATTTT. It yields the protein CASSSAGGNTIYF. The chain combines TRBV7-8 with TRBJ1-3; no firm D call. CDR1 and CDR2 (germline): SGHVS, FQNEAQ. Between the trimmed V and J ends, which lost 4 bases and 4 bases, there was a span of 8 bases. CDR3 length: 13 amino acids.

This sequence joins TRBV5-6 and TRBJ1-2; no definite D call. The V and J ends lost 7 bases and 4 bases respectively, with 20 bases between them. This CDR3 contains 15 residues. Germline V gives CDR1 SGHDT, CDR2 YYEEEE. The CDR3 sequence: CASLAGGRKLYGYTF. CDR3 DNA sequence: TGTGCCAGCTTGGCGGGTGGCAGGAAGCTCTATGGCTACACCTTC.

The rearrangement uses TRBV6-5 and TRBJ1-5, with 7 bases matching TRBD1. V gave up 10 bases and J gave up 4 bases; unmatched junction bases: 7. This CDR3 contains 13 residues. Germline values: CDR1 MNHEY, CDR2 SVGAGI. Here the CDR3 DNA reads TGTGCCATCTCGACAGGGTGGAATCAGCCCCAGCATTTT. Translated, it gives CAISTGWNQPQHF.

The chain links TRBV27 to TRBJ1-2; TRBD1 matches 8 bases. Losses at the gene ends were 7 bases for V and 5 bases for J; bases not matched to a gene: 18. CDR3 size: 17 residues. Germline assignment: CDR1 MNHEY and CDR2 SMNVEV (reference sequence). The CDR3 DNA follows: TGTGCCAGCATGAGTGCGACAGGGGATTTCTCTGGGTATGGCTACACCTTC. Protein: CASMSATGDFSGYGYTF.